Listed below are T cell receptor beta chains from one sample, sequenced in a study of blood T cell dynamics during melanoma immunotherapy. The data were produced by immunoSEQ multiplex PCR, yet TCRdb's version contains in-frame clones alone and is incomplete. The sample shows under 15,000 clones, about 90% of them seen only once. The sample here was effector memory CD8+ T cells from blood, taken from a patient treated with checkpoint blockade. The receptors stem from a human donor with melanoma. Both conserved end residues are trimmed from each CDR3. A D gene is named only where the DNA matches it firmly.

d_call,j_call,v_call,cdr3_aa
.,TRBJ1-2,TRBV6-5,ASSYGGTGYT
.,TRBJ2-2,TRBV21-1,ASSGGQRCTGELF
.,TRBJ1-1,TRBV2,ASGQFTEAF
TRBD1,TRBJ2-3,TRBV5-4,ASSFGQGSDTQY
TRBD2,TRBJ2-7,TRBV19,ASSISGGRAGEQY
.,TRBJ2-7,TRBV7-9,ASSFGFEGDEQY
.,TRBJ1-2,TRBV28,ASTSFYGYT
.,TRBJ2-7,TRBV6-5,ASSYGYSYEQY
.,TRBJ2-3,TRBV28,ASRQGEENRDTQY
TRBD1,TRBJ1-5,TRBV19,ASSTWDSVNQPQH
.,TRBJ1-4,TRBV11-2,ASSLVSPELF